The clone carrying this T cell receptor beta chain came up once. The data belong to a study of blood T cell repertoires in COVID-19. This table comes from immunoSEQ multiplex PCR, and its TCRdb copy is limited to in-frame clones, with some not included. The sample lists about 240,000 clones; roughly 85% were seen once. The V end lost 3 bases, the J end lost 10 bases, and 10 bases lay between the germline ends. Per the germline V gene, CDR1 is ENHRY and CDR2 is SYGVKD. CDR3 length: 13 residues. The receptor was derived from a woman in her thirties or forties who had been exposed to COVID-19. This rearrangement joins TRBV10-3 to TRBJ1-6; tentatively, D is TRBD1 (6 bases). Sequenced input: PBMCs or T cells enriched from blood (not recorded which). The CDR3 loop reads CAISEGGASPLHF. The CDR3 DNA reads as TGTGCCATCAGTGAAGGGGGTGCCTCACCCCTCCACTTT.